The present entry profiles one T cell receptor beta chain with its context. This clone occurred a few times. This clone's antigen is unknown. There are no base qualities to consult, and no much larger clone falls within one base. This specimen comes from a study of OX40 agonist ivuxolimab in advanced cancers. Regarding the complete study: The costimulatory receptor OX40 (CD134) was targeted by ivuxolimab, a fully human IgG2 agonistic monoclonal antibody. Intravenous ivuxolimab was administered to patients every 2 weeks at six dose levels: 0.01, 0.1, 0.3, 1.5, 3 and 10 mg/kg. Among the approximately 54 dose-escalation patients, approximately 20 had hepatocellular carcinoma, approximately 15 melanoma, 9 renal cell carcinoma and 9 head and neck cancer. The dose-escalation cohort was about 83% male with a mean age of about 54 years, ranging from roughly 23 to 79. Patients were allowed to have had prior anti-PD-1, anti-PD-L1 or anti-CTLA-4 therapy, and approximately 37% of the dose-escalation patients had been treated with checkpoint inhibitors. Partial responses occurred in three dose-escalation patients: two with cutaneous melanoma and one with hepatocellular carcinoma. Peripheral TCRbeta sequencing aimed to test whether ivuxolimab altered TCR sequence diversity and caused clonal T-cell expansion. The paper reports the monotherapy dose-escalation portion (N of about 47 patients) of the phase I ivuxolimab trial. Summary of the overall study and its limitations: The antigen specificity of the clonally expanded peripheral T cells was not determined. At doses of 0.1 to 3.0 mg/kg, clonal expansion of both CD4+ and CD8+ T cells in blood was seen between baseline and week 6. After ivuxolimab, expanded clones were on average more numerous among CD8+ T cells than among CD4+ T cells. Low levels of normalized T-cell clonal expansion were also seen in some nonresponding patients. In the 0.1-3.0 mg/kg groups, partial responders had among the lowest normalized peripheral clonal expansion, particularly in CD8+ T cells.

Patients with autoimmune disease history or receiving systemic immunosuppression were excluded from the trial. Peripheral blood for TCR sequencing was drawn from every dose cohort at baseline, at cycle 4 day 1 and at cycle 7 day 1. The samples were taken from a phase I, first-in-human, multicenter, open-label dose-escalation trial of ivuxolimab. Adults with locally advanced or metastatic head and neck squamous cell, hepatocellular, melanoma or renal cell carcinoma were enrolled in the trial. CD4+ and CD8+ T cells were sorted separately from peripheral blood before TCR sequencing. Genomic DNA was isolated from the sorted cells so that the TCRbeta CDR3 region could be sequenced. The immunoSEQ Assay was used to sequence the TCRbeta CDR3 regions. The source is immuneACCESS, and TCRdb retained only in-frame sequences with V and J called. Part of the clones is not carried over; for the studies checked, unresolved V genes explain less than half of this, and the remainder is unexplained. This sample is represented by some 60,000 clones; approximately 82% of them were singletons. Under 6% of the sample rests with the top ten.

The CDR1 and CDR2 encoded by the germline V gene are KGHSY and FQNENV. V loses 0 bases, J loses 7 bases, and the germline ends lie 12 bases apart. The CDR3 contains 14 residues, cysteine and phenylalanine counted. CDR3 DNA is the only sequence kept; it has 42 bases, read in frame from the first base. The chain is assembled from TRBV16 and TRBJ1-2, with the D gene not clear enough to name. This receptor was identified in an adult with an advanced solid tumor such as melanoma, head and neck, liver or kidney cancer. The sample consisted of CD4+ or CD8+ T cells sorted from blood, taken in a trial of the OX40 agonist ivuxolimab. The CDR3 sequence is CASSQSGRTTGYTF. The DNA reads TGTGCCAGCAGCCAATCGGGCAGGACCACTGGCTACACCTTC.